Included here is one T cell receptor beta chain sequence, with context. The data originate from a study of OX40 agonist ivuxolimab in advanced cancers. Profiling relied on immunoSEQ multiplex PCR, and the TCRdb table lists in-frame clones only, not all of them. The repertoire holds roughly 86,000 clones, with 90% to 95% as singletons. J lost 6 bases, V lost 1 base, and 10 bases had no gene match. This CDR3 spans 16 amino acids. Germline CDR1 is SGHTA and CDR2 is FQGNSA. The chain combines TRBV7-2 with TRBJ2-7; 9 nucleotides agree with TRBD2. This receptor was identified in an adult with an advanced solid tumor such as melanoma, head and neck, liver or kidney cancer. This sample comprised CD4+ or CD8+ T cells sorted from blood, obtained in a trial of the OX40 agonist ivuxolimab. CDR3 in amino acids: CASSLGRRREGSEQYF. The CDR3 DNA reads as TGTGCCAGCAGCTTAGGGAGGCGGCGGGAGGGCTCCGAGCAGTACTTC.